This T cell receptor (beta chain) came from a study of STAT5B mutations in CD4+ large granular lymphocyte leukemia. Turning to the study itself: Among healthy controls, a particular HLA allele went with more CDR3 'QG' motifs.

The table came from immunoSEQ multiplex PCR; TCRdb's copy has only in-frame clones and leaves some out. This table has 30,000 to 40,000 clones, over 70% appearing once. This clone has only one observation. The CDR3 has 12 residues. The V and J ends lost 3 bases and 12 bases, in that order; junction bases with no gene match: 7. Germline assignment: CDR1 SGHRS and CDR2 YFSETQ. The sequenced material came from CD4+ T cells from blood buffy coats. This clonotype was obtained from a human donor in good health. This chain joins TRBV5-1 and TRBJ2-3, with 7 positions matching TRBD1. For the CDR3, the DNA is TGCGCCAGCAGCTCGGGACAGTCAGGCCAGTATTTT. Translation gives CASSSGQSGQYF.